The entry below gives a single TCR beta chain sequence along with its context. What it recognizes is unknown. It was with a sample-barcoded 5' primer and a J-beta primer mix that a second PCR of about 6 to 11 cycles was run. From the 5' RACE reads, TCRdb called clonotypes with MiXCR, one entry per CDR3 protein. This sample has roughly 1,500,000 distinct CDR3 sequences, with about 35% found just once. These data are taken from a study of blood T cells in healthy people across ages. The CDR3 loop spans 14 amino acids. CDR1 and CDR2 from the germline V gene are DFQATT and SNEGSKA (reference sequence). Trimming took 3 bases from V and 0 from J, leaving 9 bases between them. Study outcomes and limitations: Older age went with lower TCR beta diversity per million T cells, in a roughly linear way.

The genes are TRBV20-1 and TRBJ2-1; D remains unclear. This sequence was found in a woman in her twenties or thirties in good health. The material sequenced was blood. The CDR3 DNA reads TGCAGTGCTAGTGCTGGAAGCTCCTACAATGAGCAGTTCTTC. Protein product: CSASAGSSYNEQFF.